This T cell receptor (beta chain) was captured in a study of blood T cell repertoires in COVID-19. Profiled with immunoSEQ multiplex PCR; TCRdb holds only in-frame clones, not every one. The sample shows under 450,000 clones, roughly four fifths of them seen only once. This clone has just a few counts. CDR3 length: 13 residues. The J segment lost 4 bases and the V segment lost 2 bases, leaving 1 base of the junction unmatched. V usage is TRBV12-3 or TRBV12-4 and J usage is TRBJ1-1, with 7 bases that match TRBD1. The sample comprised PBMCs or T cells enriched from blood (not recorded which). The receptor's source is a woman aged 45 to 65 who had recovered from COVID-19. In nucleotides, the CDR3 is TGTGCCAGCAGTTTATGGGACAGCACTGAAGCTTTCTTT. Protein sequence: CASSLWDSTEAFF.